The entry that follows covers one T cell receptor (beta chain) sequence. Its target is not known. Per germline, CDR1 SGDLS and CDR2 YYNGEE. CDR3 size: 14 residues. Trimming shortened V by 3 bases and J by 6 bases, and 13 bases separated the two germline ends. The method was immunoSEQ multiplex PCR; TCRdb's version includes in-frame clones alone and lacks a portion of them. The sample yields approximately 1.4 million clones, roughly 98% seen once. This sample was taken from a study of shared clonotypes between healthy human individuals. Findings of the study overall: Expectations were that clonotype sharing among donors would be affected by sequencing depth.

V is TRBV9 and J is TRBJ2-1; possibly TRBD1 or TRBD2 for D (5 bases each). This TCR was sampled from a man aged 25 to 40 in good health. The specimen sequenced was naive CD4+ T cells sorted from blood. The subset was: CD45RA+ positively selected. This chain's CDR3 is CASSDPRDPNEQFF. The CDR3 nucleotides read TGTGCCAGCAGCGACCCTCGGGACCCCAATGAGCAGTTCTTC.